Here is one T cell receptor beta chain with its context. The antigen is not known. This sample is part of a study of cytomegalovirus exposure and HLA in healthy donors. At the level of the study: From HLA-typed donors, an early data release held some 91 million unique TCRs.

The CDR3 is made up of 15 amino acids. CDR1 is SGHAT, CDR2 FQDESV, per germline (reference sequence). The V and J ends lost 4 bases and 4 bases respectively, with 13 bases between them. Study observations and caveats: Evidence from a later analysis indicated that most CMV-associated TCR beta chains looked HLA-restricted.

The PCR had 60 Vbeta and 13 Jbeta primers. Using immunoSEQ multiplex PCR, the repertoire was profiled, and TCRdb retains in-frame clones only, with some absent. This sample yields roughly 150,000 clones, of which about 68% are seen a single time; around 2.5% belongs to the top ten. The V and J genes are TRBV11-1 and TRBJ2-2; D may be TRBD1 (6 bases). The specimen sequenced was PBMCs. The receptor's source is a female donor in good health and CMV-seronegative. The CDR3 sequence is CASSSLGQTTGELFF. The CDR3, as DNA: TGTGCCAGCAGCTCCCTCGGACAGACCACCGGGGAGCTGTTTTTT.